This TCR beta chain appears in the sequencing data of a study of human T cells and chemical hapten exposure. The library attached unique molecular identifiers to individual cDNA molecules. MiXCR, applied by TCRdb to the RACE reads, yields one record per CDR3 protein. Of roughly 38,000 distinct CDR3 sequences listed, 9.5% to 15% are singletons. Time point denoted: pre-sensitization, week 0. The treatment was: therapeutic diphenylcyclopropenone sensitization with weekly scalp DPC. Those who donated were patients with alopecia, 18 to 70 years of age, and suitable for DPC. It was from unfractionated whole blood that total RNA was extracted. The study, taken as a whole, reports: Alopecia affected the donors, so their immune response may differ from healthy people's.

Turning to this clonotype: The antigen is unknown.

After removal of 2 bases from V and 2 bases from J, the junction contained 15 bases not matched to a gene. Germline CDR1 DFQATT, CDR2 SNEGSKA (reference sequence). There are 20 residues in the CDR3. The chain recombines TRBV20-1 with TRBJ2-1, with TRBD2 identical over 13 bases. The clonotype originates from a woman younger than 45 with alopecia areata. Some clones in this sample may be carry-over from other donors' samples. The starting material was whole blood, obtained in connection with sensitization to the hapten diphenylcyclopropenone (DPC). CDR3 bases: TGCAGTGCTAGAAGGGCCGGCGGGACTAGCGGGGTCCTTCCCTACAATGAGCAGTTCTTC. Translated: CSARRAGGTSGVLPYNEQFF.